This entry is about one T cell receptor beta chain. What it recognizes is unknown. This record belongs to a study of beta chain features in type 1 diabetes. All of the isolated RNA was reverse transcribed, so expressed TCRB transcripts were sequenced. Profiling relied on immunoSEQ multiplex PCR, and the TCRdb table lists in-frame clones only, not all of them. The sample includes hundreds of thousands of clones, about 32% of them seen just once. Study observations and caveats: In patients and controls equally, PCR might favor templates that are shorter. At VDJ recombination sites, type 1 diabetes patients had fewer insertions and more deleted nucleotides.

Germline CDR1 is SGHTA and CDR2 is FQGNSA. The V gene lost 1 base and the J gene lost 2 bases, with 8 bases spanning the gap. The length of the CDR3 is 14 residues. Every sorted population was more than 95% pure. Material for sequencing was naive CD4+ T cells from blood. This TCR derives from a man in his late teens or twenties in good health. The rearrangement joins TRBV7-2 to TRBJ1-1; the D is unclear. The CDR3 loop reads CASSLGGVNTEAFF. CDR3 nucleotide sequence: TGTGCCAGCAGCTTAGGCGGGGTAAACACTGAAGCTTTCTTT.